This TCR beta chain was recovered during a study of blood T cell repertoires in COVID-19. Some clones are missing from TCRdb's copy, which holds only in-frame ones; the method was immunoSEQ multiplex PCR. The sample holds approximately 200,000 clones, around 90% seen once. The germline V gene has CDR1 KGHSH and CDR2 LQKENI. The CDR3 has 12 amino acids. Trimming shortened V by 3 bases and J by 10 bases, and 10 bases separated the two germline ends. This TCR was sampled from a woman under 40 who had recovered from COVID-19. Sequencing used PBMCs or T cells enriched from blood (not recorded which). The chain has TRBV18 and TRBJ2-1, with no clear D. CDR3: CASSPQLREQFF. In DNA, the CDR3 is TGTGCCAGCTCACCCCAACTTAGAGAGCAGTTCTTC.